The 18 T cell receptor beta chains reported below all come from one sample, sequenced in a study of blood T cell repertoires in COVID-19. The table came from immunoSEQ multiplex PCR; TCRdb's copy has only in-frame clones and leaves some out. Of some 110,000 clones in the sample, roughly nine tenths are singletons; the top ten hold 4% to 6%. The sample was peripheral blood. Every receptor here comes from a human donor in a cohort sampled during active COVID-19.

This chain joins TRBV7-9 and TRBJ2-2; D is undetermined. There are 12 residues in the CDR3. Germline CDR1 and CDR2: SEHNR and FQNEAQ (reference sequence). Written as DNA, the CDR3 is TGTGGGAGTGGCTCGAACACCGGGGAGCTGTTTTTT. Translating it yields CGSGSNTGELFF.

This chain connects TRBV5-1 to TRBJ1-3; tentative D call: TRBD1 (6 bases). Germline CDR1 reads SGHRS; CDR2 reads YFSETQ. The CDR3 loop spans 15 amino acids. V was cut by 1 base and J by 1 base, with 9 bases left in between. The CDR3 loop reads CASSLTTGSGNTIYF. In nucleotides, the CDR3 is TGCGCCAGCAGCTTGACCACAGGGTCTGGAAACACCATATATTTT.

The rearrangement uses TRBV7-3 and TRBJ2-7; D is ambiguous. V lost 1 base and J 0 bases, leaving 19 bases between the germline ends. The V gene's germline CDR1 is SGHTA and CDR2 FQGTGA. The CDR3 covers 18 residues. CDR3: CASSLMYRTDKSSYEQYF. CDR3 nucleotides: TGTGCCAGCAGCTTAATGTATCGCACAGACAAAAGCTCCTACGAGCAGTACTTC.

This clone was seen a few times. The rearrangement links TRBV7-2 to TRBJ2-7; tentative D call: TRBD1 (6 bases). Germline lookup yields CDR1 SGHTA and CDR2 FQGNSA. This CDR3 is 12 amino acids long. V was shortened by 3 bases and J by 7 bases, with 10 bases between the two germline ends. CDR3 protein: CASSFGQREQYF. The CDR3 DNA follows: TGTGCCAGCAGCTTTGGACAGCGAGAGCAGTACTTC. Full variable domain (remainder filled in from reference TRBV7-2 and TRBJ2-7): GAGVSQSPSNKVTEKGKDVELRCDPISGHTALYWYRQSLGQGLEFLIYFQGNSAPDKSGLPSDRFSAERTGGSVSTLTIQRTQQEDSAVYLCASSFGQREQYFGPGTRLTVT.

The rearrangement uses TRBV19 and TRBJ2-2; D unresolved. Germline V gene sequence: CDR1 LNHDA, CDR2 SQIVND (reference sequence). CDR3 length: 16 residues. Trimming removed 7 bases at V and 3 bases at J, with 18 bases between. The CDR3 DNA is TGTGCCAGTACACTAATATACGGAGCCGACACCGGGGAGCTGTTTTTT. Its protein product is CASTLIYGADTGELFF. The full variable domain, with the rest looked up from reference TRBV19 and TRBJ2-2, is DGGITQSPKYLFRKEGQNVTLSCEQNLNHDAMYWYRQDPGQGLRLIYYSQIVNDFQKGDIAEGYSVSREKKESFPLTVTSAQKNPTAFYLCASTLIYGADTGELFFGEGSRLTVL.

This clone has more than one count but fewer than ten. The V call is TRBV7-9, the J call TRBJ1-1, with D unclear. The CDR3 has 14 amino acids. Germline assignment: CDR1 SEHNR and CDR2 FQNEAQ (reference sequence). Trimming stripped 6 bases from V and 6 bases from J, with 17 bases between. CDR3 in amino acids: CASREPRGDAEAFF. CDR3 nucleotides: TGTGCCAGCAGGGAGCCCCGGGGAGACGCTGAAGCTTTCTTT.

The J gene is TRBJ2-1, the V gene TRBV5-1; TRBD2 matches at 9 bases. V trimming: 4 bases; J trimming: 9 bases; junction bases outside the gene matches: 11. Germline V gene lookup returns CDR1 SGHRS and CDR2 YFSETQ. The CDR3 totals 15 residues. Here the CDR3 reads CASSVAGDPSGEQFF. In DNA form, the CDR3 reads TGCGCCAGCAGCGTAGCGGGGGACCCCTCGGGTGAGCAGTTCTTC.

The chain links TRBV11-3 to TRBJ2-5; perhaps TRBD2 as D (7 bases). In germline, CDR1 is SGHNT, CDR2 YENEEA. This CDR3 is 14 amino acids long. Trimming removed 5 bases from V and 4 bases from J, with 14 bases in between. The CDR3 DNA is TGTGCCAGCAGCCCCCGGGGGGCGGGAGAGACCCAGTACTTC. Translating gives CASSPRGAGETQYF.

This sequence joins TRBV10-3 and TRBJ2-3; D perhaps matches TRBD1 (6 bases). The germline V gene has CDR1 ENHRY and CDR2 SYGVKD. The CDR3 is 14 residues long. V was clipped by 10 bases and J by 2 bases, with 16 bases between them. The CDR3 DNA reads as TGTGCCACTTGGGACATCAGTCCCACAGATACGCAGTATTTT. Translating it yields CATWDISPTDTQYF.

This chain connects TRBV7-8 to TRBJ1-6; no clear D. The CDR3 spans 14 residues. CDR1 is SGHVS and CDR2 is FQNEAQ in the germline V gene. Trimming pared 0 bases from V and 10 bases from J, leaving 10 bases between. Here the CDR3 DNA reads TGTGCCAGCAGCTTAGCCAGTGTGCGGTCACCCCTCCACTTT. Translating gives CASSLASVRSPLHF. The full variable domain, completed using reference TRBV7-8 and TRBJ1-6, is GAGVSQSPRYKVAKRGQDVALRCDPISGHVSLFWYQQALGQGPEFLTYFQNEAQLDKSGLPSDRFFAERPEGSVSTLKIQRTQQEDSAVYLCASSLASVRSPLHFGNGTRLTVT.

The chain carries TRBV3-1 (or the pseudogene TRBV3-2) and TRBJ1-5; D not certain. V lost 7 bases and J lost 7, with 17 bases in between. From germline, CDR1 is LGHDT and CDR2 YNNKEL (reference sequence). The CDR3 is 14 amino acids. In nucleotides, the CDR3 is TGTGCCAGCATTCTCAGAGGAGGTGGGCAGCCCCAGCATTTT. Amino acids: CASILRGGGQPQHF.

The chain combines TRBV28 with TRBJ2-1; TRBD2 matches at 9 bases. With V trimmed by 5 bases and J by 8 bases, 7 bases remained unmatched. CDR1 and CDR2 from the germline V gene are MDHEN and SYDVKM. The CDR3 sequence is 14 residues long. The CDR3 nucleotides are TGTGCCAGCAGTCGGAGAAAGCGGGGGGATGAGCAGTTCTTC. Protein: CASSRRKRGDEQFF. Full variable domain (outside the CDR3, taken from reference TRBV28 and TRBJ2-1): DVKVTQSSRYLVKRTGEKVFLECVQDMDHENMFWYRQDPGLGLRLIYFSYDVKMKEKGDIPEGYSVSREKKERFSLILESASTNQTSMYLCASSRRKRGDEQFFGPGTRLTVL.

The chain joins TRBV6-6 to TRBJ2-5, with 7 bases lining up with TRBD2. V was clipped by 8 bases and J by 1 base; unmatched bases: 13. The CDR3 consists of 16 residues. CDR1 MNHNY and CDR2 SVGAGI come from the germline V gene (reference sequence). The CDR3, as DNA: TGTGCCAGCGTAAGATCCCAGCGGGACTTCCAAGAGACCCAGTACTTC. It specifies CASVRSQRDFQETQYF.

V usage is TRBV10-2 and J usage is TRBJ1-2; D remains unclear. V was clipped by 2 bases and J by 8 bases, with 12 bases between them. The CDR3 sequence is 13 residues long. Germline assignment: CDR1 WSHSY and CDR2 SAAADI. CDR3 DNA: TGCGCCAGCAGTGAGCCCCGATTCCAGGGCTACACCTTC. Protein: CASSEPRFQGYTF.

Turning to this clone: One junction end disagrees with the germline gene, perhaps due to a read error. This chain links TRBV4-1 with TRBJ1-1, with D possibly being TRBD1 (5 bases). Germline assignment: CDR1 MGHRA and CDR2 YSYEKL. The CDR3 runs 13 residues. CDR3 loop: CASSQDWGDGGRF. CDR3 nucleotide sequence: TGCGCCAGCAGCCAAGATTGGGGTGATGGGGGGAGGTTT.

This rearrangement joins TRBV27 to TRBJ2-3; D gene uncertain. The CDR3 has 15 amino acids. V lost 3 bases and J lost 0, with 10 bases in between. Germline V gene sequence: CDR1 MNHEY, CDR2 SMNVEV (reference sequence). The CDR3 region has the DNA TGTGCCAGCAGTTTCCGCAAGACTAGCACAGATACGCAGTATTTT. As protein: CASSFRKTSTDTQYF.

The V and J genes are TRBV18 and TRBJ2-2; 9 bases fit TRBD2. The CDR3 runs to 16 residues. CDR1 is KGHSH and CDR2 is LQKENI in the germline V gene. V trimming: 5 bases; J trimming: 2 bases; junction bases outside the gene matches: 6. CDR3 loop: CASSASGGLNTGELFF. The CDR3 DNA is TGTGCCAGCTCAGCCAGCGGGGGGCTTAACACCGGGGAGCTGTTTTTT. The full variable domain, with the rest looked up from reference TRBV18 and TRBJ2-2, is NAGVMQNPRHLVRRRGQEARLRCSPMKGHSHVYWYRQLPEEGLKFMVYLQKENIIDESGMPKERFSAEFPKEGPSILRIQQVVRGDSAAYFCASSASGGLNTGELFFGEGSRLTVL.

There are a few counts of this clone. The CDR3, as DNA: TGTGCCAGCAGGTATCCGGGACAGGGGGTCCACACCTTC. Translation: CASRYPGQGVHTF. This chain joins TRBV28 and TRBJ1-2; 11 nucleotides agree with TRBD1. The CDR3 totals 13 residues. V lost 6 bases and J lost 12; bases outside the gene matches: 9. Germline V lookup: CDR1 MDHEN, CDR2 SYDVKM.